The TCR beta chain described here comes from a study of cytomegalovirus exposure and HLA in healthy donors. Notes on the study in general: Some V segments, including TRBV6-2 and TRBV6-3, were excluded as indistinguishable. The study found most TCR sequences rare, yet found some public TCRs in many donors.

This clone came up a few times. Its antigen is unidentified. The identical CDR3 is also encoded by other nucleotide sequences in the sample. V shed 4 bases, J shed 7 bases, and the junction held 6 bases outside the gene matches. The CDR3 sequence is 13 residues long. Germline CDR1 and CDR2: SGDLS and YYNGEE. PCR primers comprised 60 Vbeta and 13 Jbeta primers. Using immunoSEQ multiplex PCR, the repertoire was profiled, and TCRdb retains in-frame clones only, with some absent. Of around 200,000 clones in the sample, roughly 80% were seen once. Sequenced material: PBMCs. The chain uses TRBV9 and TRBJ1-2; TRBD1 matches at 8 bases. This TCR was recovered from a boy between 5 and 17 years old in good health and CMV-seronegative. As DNA, the CDR3 is TGTGCCAGCAGCCCCAGGGGGCGAGGTGGCTACACCTTC. Translated, it gives CASSPRGRGGYTF.